This T cell receptor beta chain came from a study of response to subunit inactivated influenza vaccine. Study results and limitations: Authors suggested each seasonal flu vaccination may recruit only limited numbers of new T cells.

TCRdb reprocessed the RT-PCR reads via MiXCR and lists one record per CDR3 protein. The profile shows 450,000 to 550,000 distinct CDR3 sequences, less than 30% of them singletons. About this clonotype itself: Its matching antigen is unknown.

The clonotype originates from a man aged 45 to 65 who received an inactivated influenza vaccine. The source material was CD4+ T cells sorted from PBMCs, sampled about 5 days after vaccination.

The CDR3 DNA reads TGTGCCAGCAGTACCACTAGGTCGGCAAACATTCAGTACTTC. This gives the protein CASSTTRSANIQYF. This chain uses TRBV6-2 or TRBV6-3 with TRBJ2-4; D might be TRBD2 (5 bases). With 5 bases removed from V and 6 bases from J, the gap between germline ends came to 14 bases. Per germline, CDR1 MNHEY and CDR2 SVGEGT. The CDR3 is 14 residues long.